This TCR beta chain was observed in a study of human T cells and chemical hapten exposure. On the study more broadly: For sensitization, 2% DPC was applied to a 2 cm by 2 cm patch of upper inner arm skin. Study conclusions and caveats: Versus controls, expanded TCRs had significantly more large CDR3 similarity clusters.

Germline CDR1 KGHDR, CDR2 SFDVKD. V was cut by 2 bases and J by 1 base, with 11 bases left in between. This CDR3 comprises 16 residues. TCRdb itself ran the RACE reads through MiXCR, one entry per CDR3 protein. This repertoire shows 180,000 or so distinct CDR3 sequences, more than 14% found once; its top ten account for 1.5% to 2%. The table lists this clonotype with many counts. The antigen is unknown. Time point defined: patch test 1, 2 weeks after DPC sensitization. As to treatment: therapeutic diphenylcyclopropenone sensitization with weekly scalp DPC. This material consisted of whole blood, taken in connection with sensitization to the hapten diphenylcyclopropenone (DPC). The chain links TRBV24-1 to TRBJ1-3, with D unresolved. The sequence came from a woman in her twenties or thirties with alopecia areata. Some clones in this sample may be carry-over from other donors' samples. CDR3 sequence reads: CATSDSQGGSGNTIYF. The CDR3 coding sequence is TGTGCCACCAGTGATTCGCAAGGAGGGTCTGGAAACACCATATATTTT.